This T cell receptor (beta chain) was retrieved from a study of glioma-infiltrating T cells after dendritic cell vaccination. V lost 6 bases to trimming and J lost 7 bases; unmatched junction nucleotides: 24. The CDR3 is 19 amino acids. CDR1 and CDR2 (germline): SGHAT, FQNNGV. The repertoire was sequenced with immunoSEQ multiplex PCR; TCRdb's copy has only in-frame clones and lacks some. The sample holds just over 2,500 clones; almost 85% are singletons and the top ten take more than 9%. Time point described: after dendritic cell vaccination, including at tumor progression/relapse. Autologous tumor lysate was loaded overnight onto monocyte-derived dendritic cells grown about seven days with IL-4 and GM-CSF.

This TCR derives from a human donor with glioblastoma. The sample was tumor tissue, taken after dendritic cell vaccination. This chain links TRBV11-2 with TRBJ2-4, with TRBD1 matching 7 bases. The CDR3 region has the DNA TGTGCCAGCAGTCATACAAGGGGCCCCCGGGACAGAGAGTTTAACATTCAGTACTTC. This translates into CASSHTRGPRDREFNIQYF.